The 28 T cell receptor beta chains in this list originate from one sample, sequenced in a study of early T cells in non-severe SARS-CoV-2 infection. TCRdb used MiXCR to reprocess the 5' RACE reads, holding one entry per CDR3 protein. The table records tens of thousands of distinct CDR3 sequences, under 15% of them present only once. Material: whole blood. The receptors come from an adult who was a healthcare worker with PCR-confirmed SARS-CoV-2 infection or an uninfected control (not recorded which).

This clonotype came up many times. This chain uses TRBV9 with TRBJ1-1, with 8 bases identical to TRBD1. The V gene end was trimmed by 4 bases and the J gene end by 1 base; junction bases not matched to a gene: 6. From germline, CDR1 is SGDLS and CDR2 YYNGEE. This CDR3 is 15 amino acids long. The CDR3 loop reads CASSSRTGTNTEAFF. The CDR3 DNA follows: TGTGCCAGCAGCTCCCGGACAGGGACGAACACTGAAGCTTTCTTT.

This clonotype was found a few times. This chain joins TRBV5-1 and TRBJ1-4; tentative D call: TRBD1 (5 bases). The CDR3 consists of 15 residues. Germline V gives CDR1 SGHRS, CDR2 YFSETQ. Trimming left V 0 bases short and J 3 bases short, with 9 bases between. CDR3 in amino acids: CASSLARGANEKLFF. CDR3 coding DNA: TGCGCCAGCAGCTTGGCCCGGGGGGCTAATGAAAAACTGTTTTTT.

The V call is TRBV4-1, the J call TRBJ1-6; D is perhaps TRBD1 (5 bases). Germline loops: CDR1 MGHRA, CDR2 YSYEKL. CDR3 length: 13 residues. Trimming pared 1 base from V and 9 bases from J, leaving 7 bases between. CDR3 nucleotide sequence: TGCGCCAGCAGCCAAGGGGACTTTTCACCCCTCCACTTT. Translated: CASSQGDFSPLHF.

This clonotype was found a few times. V is TRBV4-1 and J is TRBJ2-3, with a weak D call TRBD2 (6 bases). The CDR3 is 15 amino acids. Per the germline V gene, CDR1 is MGHRA and CDR2 is YSYEKL. V was trimmed by 3 bases and J by 0 bases, leaving 10 bases between them. The DNA of the CDR3 is TGCGCCAGCAGCCACCGGGACTGGAGCACAGATACGCAGTATTTT. Protein sequence: CASSHRDWSTDTQYF.

This chain uses TRBV10-2 with TRBJ2-5; D possibly matches TRBD1 or TRBD2 (6 bases each). This CDR3 spans 14 amino acids. Trimming removed 6 bases at V and 5 bases at J, with 16 bases between. Germline lookup yields CDR1 WSHSY and CDR2 SAAADI. Here the CDR3 reads CASSFRRGHETQYF. The CDR3 DNA is TGCGCCAGCAGCTTCAGACGGGGGCACGAGACCCAGTACTTC.

This clonotype was seen only a few times. V is TRBV7-2 and J is TRBJ2-2; the D gene is possibly TRBD2 (6 bases). CDR1 SGHTA and CDR2 FQGNSA come from the germline V gene. CDR3 length: 15 amino acids. V was clipped by 4 bases and J by 0 bases, with 9 bases between them. CDR3 nucleotides: TGTGCCAGCAGCTGGGGGAGGACGAACACCGGGGAGCTGTTTTTT. It translates to CASSWGRTNTGELFF.

The chain employs TRBV7-9 and TRBJ2-1; possible D gene TRBD1, 7 bases. The CDR3 totals 14 residues. Trimming cost V 5 bases and J 7 bases, with 15 bases left between them. Germline-derived CDR1 and CDR2 are SEHNR and FQNEAQ (reference sequence). This chain's CDR3 is CASSPRAGGNEQFF. In DNA form, the CDR3 reads TGTGCCAGCAGCCCACGGGCAGGGGGGAATGAGCAGTTCTTC.

There are a few counts of this clonotype. The chain couples TRBV4-1 to TRBJ1-6; D is perhaps TRBD1 (5 bases). V shed 1 base and J shed 7 bases, with 14 bases lying between them. Germline V gene lookup returns CDR1 MGHRA and CDR2 YSYEKL. The CDR3 consists of 16 residues. The CDR3 DNA is TGCGCCAGCAGCCAAGTCCCCTCGGGGGGAAATTCACCCCTCCACTTT. Translation gives CASSQVPSGGNSPLHF.

The rearrangement joins TRBV10-3 to TRBJ1-1, with D unresolved. Germline CDR1 is ENHRY and CDR2 is SYGVKD. The CDR3 consists of 13 residues. The V and J ends lost 3 bases and 1 base respectively, with 6 bases between them. CDR3 loop: CAISEGRNTEAFF. CDR3 coding DNA: TGTGCCATCAGTGAAGGCCGGAACACTGAAGCTTTCTTT.

The V call is TRBV5-4, the J call TRBJ2-4; D call uncertain. Germline V CDR1 and CDR2: SGHNT, YYREEE (reference sequence). Deletions cut 1 base from V and 6 bases from J, with 14 bases between. This CDR3 region has 15 residues. The CDR3 here is CASSLLGQPPNIQYF. In DNA, the CDR3 is TGTGCCAGCAGCTTGTTAGGGCAGCCACCAAACATTCAGTACTTC.

The genes are TRBV4-3 and TRBJ1-2, with D perhaps matching TRBD1 (5 bases). The length of the CDR3 is 12 residues. Deletions cut 0 bases from V and 8 bases from J, with 7 bases between. CDR1 and CDR2 (germline): LGHNA, YSLEER. The CDR3 nucleotides are TGCGCCAGCAGCCAAGAGGGGGACGGCTACACCTTC. Protein: CASSQEGDGYTF.

The sample holds many counts of this clonotype. The chain combines TRBV6-1 with TRBJ1-5, with D tentatively TRBD1 (6 bases). V was shortened by 11 bases and J by 0 bases, with 14 bases between the two germline ends. The CDR3 has 14 amino acids. The germline V gene encodes CDR1 MNHNS and CDR2 SASEGT. CDR3 loop: CAGEGQYSNQPQHF. Written as DNA, the CDR3 is TGTGCCGGGGAAGGACAGTATAGCAATCAGCCCCAGCATTTT.

The chain combines TRBV7-9 with TRBJ1-2; D might be TRBD1 (6 bases). V lost 4 bases and J 6 bases, leaving 9 bases between the germline ends. This CDR3 contains 12 residues. The germline gives CDR1 SEHNR, CDR2 FQNEAQ (reference sequence). The CDR3 here is CASSSHRDGYTF. In DNA, the CDR3 is TGTGCCAGCAGCTCGCACAGGGATGGCTACACCTTC. Full variable domain (missing parts from reference TRBV7-9 and TRBJ1-2): DTGVSQNPRHKITKRGQNVTFRCDPISEHNRLYWYRQTLGQGPEFLTYFQNEAQLEKSRLLSDRFSAERPKGSFSTLEIQRTEQGDSAMYLCASSSHRDGYTFGSGTRLTVV.

V gene TRBV6-5 combines with J gene TRBJ1-1; no reliable D call. V was shortened by 7 bases and J by 7 bases, with 13 bases between the two germline ends. The CDR3 is 12 amino acids. The germline V gene encodes CDR1 MNHEY and CDR2 SVGAGI. CDR3 DNA sequence: TGTGCCAGCAAGGTTGGAGTGAGTGAAGCTTTCTTT. Translation: CASKVGVSEAFF.

This clonotype appeared a few times. DNA of the CDR3: TGTGCCAGCAGTCGGACAGGGAATGATTCACCCCTCCACTTT. The encoded protein is CASSRTGNDSPLHF. The gene calls are TRBV7-2 and TRBJ1-6; TRBD1 matches at 8 bases. The ends lost 6 bases at V and 8 bases at J; junction bases unmatched: 6. Germline-derived CDR1 and CDR2 are SGHTA and FQGNSA. The CDR3 is 14 residues long.

In this sample, this clonotype turned up many times. This sequence joins TRBV7-9 and TRBJ1-6; D is unclear. This CDR3 spans 16 amino acids. The germline V gene has CDR1 SEHNR and CDR2 FQNEAQ (reference sequence). The ends were cut back, 5 bases at V and 0 bases at J, with 11 bases in the middle. The CDR3 loop is CASSESGVSYNSPLHF. The CDR3, as DNA: TGTGCCAGCAGCGAAAGCGGTGTCTCCTATAATTCACCCCTCCACTTT. Complete variable domain (other parts from reference TRBV7-9 and TRBJ1-6): DTGVSQNPRHKITKRGQNVTFRCDPISEHNRLYWYRQTLGQGPEFLTYFQNEAQLEKSRLLSDRFSAERPKGSFSTLEIQRTEQGDSAMYLCASSESGVSYNSPLHFGNGTRLTVT.

This chain joins TRBV20-1 and TRBJ2-1, with 11 bases identical to TRBD2. With V trimmed by 1 base and J by 6 bases, 5 bases remained unmatched. The CDR3 is 15 amino acids. Germline CDR1 is DFQATT and CDR2 is SNEGSKA (reference sequence). The CDR3 sequence is CSARVGTSGTNEQFF. The DNA of the CDR3 is TGCAGTGCTAGAGTTGGGACTAGCGGAACCAATGAGCAGTTCTTC.

This clonotype was recorded at least ten times. J is TRBJ2-3 and V is TRBV4-1; the D is unclear. The CDR3 covers 14 residues. Per germline, CDR1 MGHRA and CDR2 YSYEKL. Trimming stripped 7 bases from V and 2 bases from J, with 13 bases between. The CDR3 is CASTITDLTDTQYF. The CDR3 DNA sequence: TGCGCCAGCACTATAACGGATCTCACAGATACGCAGTATTTT.

This clonotype occurred many times. The chain employs TRBV9 and TRBJ1-4; D possibly corresponds to TRBD1 (6 bases). Germline assignment: CDR1 SGDLS and CDR2 YYNGEE. Trimming cost V 3 bases and J 8 bases, with 11 bases left between them. The CDR3 length is 13 residues. Here the CDR3 reads CASSDGGGEKLFF. The CDR3 DNA reads as TGTGCCAGCAGCGACGGGGGCGGAGAAAAACTGTTTTTT.

The chain employs TRBV7-3 and TRBJ1-1; D gene ambiguous. The V gene lost 0 bases and the J gene lost 4 bases, with 9 bases spanning the gap. Germline CDR1 is SGHTA and CDR2 is FQGTGA. The CDR3 is 14 amino acids. DNA for the CDR3: TGTGCCAGCAGCTTAACGGAGAGGGCCACTGAAGCTTTCTTT. The encoded protein is CASSLTERATEAFF.

This clonotype was seen a few times. CDR3 region: CASSQERTNSYEQYF. In DNA form, the CDR3 reads TGTGCCAGCAGCCAAGAACGGACGAACTCCTACGAGCAGTACTTC. The chain links TRBV4-2 to TRBJ2-7; D ambiguous. The germline gives CDR1 LGHNA, CDR2 YNFKEQ. This CDR3 comprises 15 residues. V was clipped by 0 bases and J by 0 bases, with 9 bases between them.

This chain links TRBV4-1 with TRBJ2-7; 7 bases are shared with TRBD1. Germline lookup yields CDR1 MGHRA and CDR2 YSYEKL. The CDR3 contains 14 residues. V dropped 4 bases and J dropped 4; count of bases not matched to a gene: 7. This CDR3 is CASSLDRDPYEQYF. CDR3 DNA sequence: TGCGCCAGCAGCCTTGACAGGGATCCTTACGAGCAGTACTTC.

This clonotype was detected only a few times. V usage is TRBV5-6 and J usage is TRBJ2-1; 9 nucleotides align to TRBD2. The CDR3 is 17 residues long. Trimming removed 0 bases from V and 3 bases from J; junction bases left unmatched: 7. CDR1 is SGHDT and CDR2 is YYEEEE in the germline V gene. The CDR3 here is CASSLGLREGFYNEQFF. Written as DNA, the CDR3 is TGTGCCAGCAGCTTGGGGTTGCGGGAGGGCTTCTACAATGAGCAGTTCTTC.

In its sample, this clonotype was seen many times. V is TRBV18 and J is TRBJ2-3; D possibly uses TRBD1 or TRBD2 (5 bases each). V dropped 2 bases and J dropped 0 bases, with 12 bases sitting between them. Germline CDR1 KGHSH, CDR2 LQKENI. This CDR3 has 16 amino acids. The DNA for the CDR3 is TGTGCCAGCTCACCATTTCAGGGACGTAGCACAGATACGCAGTATTTT. The encoded protein is CASSPFQGRSTDTQYF.

Points on this clonotype: A much more abundant neighbour one base away suggests this may be a read error. The chain couples TRBV12-3 or TRBV12-4 to TRBJ2-7; D is tentatively TRBD1 or TRBD2 (5 bases each). The ends were cut back, 6 bases at V and 5 bases at J, with 14 bases in the middle. The CDR3 is 13 residues long. CDR3 sequence (DNA): TGTGCCAGCAGCTGGGACGACGACCACGAGCAGTACTTC. This translates into CASSWDDDHEQYF.

The rearrangement uses TRBV7-9 and TRBJ2-1; D is perhaps TRBD2 (5 bases). Trimming shortened V by 6 bases and J by 7 bases, and 19 bases separated the two germline ends. The length of the CDR3 is 15 residues. The V gene's germline CDR1 is SEHNR and CDR2 FQNEAQ (reference sequence). The CDR3 DNA follows: TGTGCCAGCAGTCTCAGGAAACGCGGGCCTAATGAGCAGTTCTTC. It translates to CASSLRKRGPNEQFF.

This clonotype appeared a few times. V and J are TRBV14 and TRBJ2-2, with 8 bases aligning to TRBD1. V was pared by 3 bases and J by 3 bases, with 6 bases of the junction left unmatched. This CDR3 has 16 amino acids. Germline CDR1 reads SGHDN; CDR2 reads FVKESK. The CDR3 DNA follows: TGTGCCAGCAGCCACCGGGGACAGGCCTACACCGGGGAGCTGTTTTTT. This translates into CASSHRGQAYTGELFF.

This CDR3 reads CASSLSRPPDTQYF. Written as DNA, the CDR3 is TGTGCCAGCAGCTTAAGCAGGCCACCCGATACGCAGTATTTT. This rearrangement joins TRBV7-3 to TRBJ2-3, with D hard to call. Trimming took 1 base from V and 6 from J, leaving 11 bases between them. The CDR3 is 14 residues long. The germline V gene has CDR1 SGHTA and CDR2 FQGTGA.